These T cell receptor beta chains were read from a single sample in a study of control samples from healthy donors and cancer patients. Assay used: immunoSEQ multiplex PCR; TCRdb lists only in-frame clones, some missing. This sample has about 120,000 clones, with around nine tenths found just once. Specimen: blood. These TCRs come from a man aged 25-40 years in good health. Both conserved end residues are part of each CDR3. The D gene is left open where the match is weak. Clone sizes are given selectively: once, few, many, or a class where the clone is expanded.

clone size	V gene	J gene	D gene	CDR3 DNA	CDR3 protein
once	TRBV27	TRBJ2-7	TRBD1	TGTGCCAGCAGTTTAAGGCTTTTCCCGGGACAGACCTACGAGCAGTACTTC	CASSLRLFPGQTYEQYF
.	TRBV2	TRBJ1-5	.	TGTGCCAGCAGGATGGGACCTTCCAATCAGCCCCAGCATTTT	CASRMGPSNQPQHF
.	TRBV11-2	TRBJ1-1	.	TGTGCCACCATCCCCACTGGGAGGGGCTGGAACACTGAAGCTTTCTTT	CATIPTGRGWNTEAFF
.	TRBV18	TRBJ1-2	TRBD1	TGTGCCAGCTCACCACCCGGGACAGGGTATGGCTACACCTTC	CASSPPGTGYGYTF
.	TRBV27	TRBJ2-1	.	TGTGCCAGCAGTTCTGAGACCCGTTGGGATGAGCAGTTCTTC	CASSSETRWDEQFF
.	TRBV7-9	TRBJ1-1	TRBD1	TGTGCCAGCAGCTTAGGCTACAGGGGAAAGGGAACTGAAGCTTTCTTT	CASSLGYRGKGTEAFF
few	TRBV7-8	TRBJ1-4	.	TGTGCCAGCAGCTTATCATGGGGGTCCAATAATGAAAAACTGTTTTTT	CASSLSWGSNNEKLFF
.	TRBV10-3	TRBJ1-2	.	TGTGCCATCAGTACAGGGAACGACTATGGCTACACCTTC	CAISTGNDYGYTF
.	TRBV7-9	TRBJ1-1	.	TGTGCCAGCAGCCAGGACGGTGTCAGCACTGAAGCTTTCTTT	CASSQDGVSTEAFF
.	TRBV19	TRBJ2-5	TRBD2	TGTGCCAGTAGTATGAGCGGGGGCGGGGAGACCCAGTACTTC	CASSMSGGGETQYF
.	TRBV19	TRBJ1-1	.	TGTGCCAGCGAAAGGAACACTGAAGCTTTCTTT	CASERNTEAFF
.	TRBV4-2	TRBJ2-2	TRBD2	TGTGCCAGCAGCAAACTAGCGGGGGGGCGCTCCGGGGAGCTGTTTTTT	CASSKLAGGRSGELFF
.	TRBV7-9	TRBJ2-3	.	TGTGCCAGCAGCTCCTTCACAGATACGCAGTATTTT	CASSSFTDTQYF
.	TRBV7-9	TRBJ2-7	.	TGTGCCAGCAGCCCACCCCTAGGGCCCCACGAGCAGTACTTC	CASSPPLGPHEQYF
.	TRBV29-1	TRBJ1-2	.	TGCAGCGTTGGCTGGCTGAACTATGGCTACACCTTC	CSVGWLNYGYTF
once	TRBV11-2	TRBJ2-7	.	TGTGCCAGCAGCTTAGTTCAGAATAGGTTGACCTACGAGCAGTACTTC	CASSLVQNRLTYEQYF
.	TRBV21-1	TRBJ2-4	.	TGTGCCAGCAGCAAAGCTGGGAGAAAGGGGGAGCCCTCTGTCCAGTACTTC	CASSKAGRKGEPSVQYF
.	TRBV24-1	TRBJ1-2	.	TGTGCCACCAGTGATTCCCTCTACGGCTACACCTTC	CATSDSLYGYTF
.	TRBV9	TRBJ1-1	.	TGTGCCAGCAGCGTAGGTGATGGCACTGAAGCTTTCTTT	CASSVGDGTEAFF
.	TRBV19	TRBJ1-1	TRBD1	TGTGCCAGTAGTATATCTTACCCCGGGACAGGGGGCGGAACTGAAGCTTTCTTT	CASSISYPGTGGGTEAFF
.	TRBV4-2	TRBJ2-3	TRBD2	TGTGCCAGCAGCCCTAGGCACCCTAGCGGGGGGGTGGATAGCACAGATACGCAGTATTTT	CASSPRHPSGGVDSTDTQYF
.	TRBV2	TRBJ1-6	.	TGTGCCAGCAGTGAGTGGGGGAGCGCTTCACCCCTCCACTTT	CASSEWGSASPLHF
.	TRBV29-1	TRBJ1-1	.	TGCAGCGTTAACAAGAACACTGAAGCTTTCTTT	CSVNKNTEAFF
.	TRBV19	TRBJ1-5	TRBD1	TGTGCCAGTAGTACGGGACAGGGTCAGCCCCAGCATTTT	CASSTGQGQPQHF
few	TRBV30	TRBJ1-6	.	TGTGCCTGGACTGGGAGCTCCTATAATTCACCCCTCCACTTT	CAWTGSSYNSPLHF
.	TRBV30	TRBJ1-2	.	TGTGCCGGGAACCCACAGAACTATGGCTACACCTTC	CAGNPQNYGYTF
.	TRBV21-1	TRBJ2-4	.	TGTGCCAGCAGCACCAGGGTTCGAGCCAAAAACATTCAGTACTTC	CASSTRVRAKNIQYF
.	TRBV2	TRBJ2-7	.	TGTGCCAGCACCGATACTAATTGGGACGAGCAGTACTTC	CASTDTNWDEQYF
.	TRBV6-5	TRBJ2-3	.	TGTGCCAGCAGTTCCGGGACAGATACGCAGTATTTT	CASSSGTDTQYF
.	TRBV25-1	TRBJ1-3	.	TGTGCCAGCAGTGGTCCGGGTTCTGGAAACACCATATATTTT	CASSGPGSGNTIYF
.	TRBV7-9	TRBJ1-6	TRBD1	TGTGCCTCTGTAGGGACAGGTGATTCACCCCTCCACTTT	CASVGTGDSPLHF
.	TRBV6-4	TRBJ2-7	TRBD1	TGTGCCAGCAGTGAATTTGGGACAGCCCGGAGCGAGCAGTACTTC	CASSEFGTARSEQYF
once	TRBV4-2	TRBJ1-1	.	TGTGCCAGCAGCCAGACTAAAGGGGCCACTGAAGCTTTCTTT	CASSQTKGATEAFF
.	TRBV3-1/TRBV3-2	TRBJ2-3	.	TGTGCCAGCAGCCCGAGGCAGGGGTCAGATACGCAGTATTTT	CASSPRQGSDTQYF
.	TRBV7-2	TRBJ1-5	.	TGTGCCAGCAGCTACATTCAGGGGAATCAGCCCCAGCATTTT	CASSYIQGNQPQHF
.	TRBV6-5	TRBJ2-6	.	TGTGCCAGCAGTACCCCCAGGGCTGGGGCCAACGTCCTGACTTTC	CASSTPRAGANVLTF
.	TRBV5-8	TRBJ1-3	.	TGTGCCAGCAGTCAGCCTTCTCGGGTCGCCATATATTTT	CASSQPSRVAIYF